A selection of T cell receptor beta chains follows, all from one sample in a study of control samples from healthy donors and cancer patients. Clones were sequenced by immunoSEQ multiplex PCR, and TCRdb holds only the in-frame ones, with some missing. The table has under 200,000 clones, 91% seen once. The sequenced material came from blood. These receptor sequences come from a woman younger than 45 in good health. CDR3s include the opening cysteine and the closing phenylalanine or tryptophan. Each record gives: J gene, V gene, clone size, D gene, CDR3 protein, CDR3 DNA. The D gene is left open where the match is weak. Not every row has a clone size; where given, it reads once, few, many or a size class.

TRBJ1-1	TRBV4-1	-	-	CASSQDGAGRGTEAFF	TGCGCCAGCAGCCAAGATGGGGCAGGGAGGGGGACTGAAGCTTTCTTT
TRBJ1-5	TRBV19	-	-	CASSMVGSQPQHF	TGTGCCAGTAGTATGGTAGGCAGTCAGCCCCAGCATTTT
TRBJ2-2	TRBV6-5	-	-	CASSYGSLTGELFF	TGTGCCAGCAGTTACGGGAGTCTTACCGGGGAGCTGTTTTTT
TRBJ1-5	TRBV6-2/TRBV6-3	-	TRBD1	CASSYKGQGNQPQHF	TGTGCCAGCAGTTATAAGGGACAGGGAAATCAGCCCCAGCATTTT
TRBJ2-1	TRBV6-7	-	-	CASSYSNSQHYNEQFF	TGTGCCAGCAGTTACTCGAACTCCCAACACTACAATGAGCAGTTCTTC
TRBJ2-7	TRBV9	-	-	CASSVGPGDSYEQYF	TGTGCCAGCAGCGTAGGTCCGGGAGACTCCTACGAGCAGTACTTC
TRBJ2-3	TRBV10-3	once	TRBD1	CAISESPGTGGADTQYF	TGTGCCATCAGTGAGTCGCCCGGGACAGGGGGTGCAGATACGCAGTATTTT
TRBJ1-4	TRBV12-3/TRBV12-4	-	-	CASRDRLNEKLFF	TGTGCCAGCAGGGACAGACTTAATGAAAAACTGTTTTTT
TRBJ1-6	TRBV20-1	-	-	CSASRGAGFGSPLHF	TGCAGTGCTAGTCGGGGGGCAGGGTTTGGGTCACCCCTCCACTTT
TRBJ1-6	TRBV7-9	-	TRBD1	CASSTGVSPLHF	TGTGCCAGCAGCACAGGGGTTTCACCCCTCCACTTT
TRBJ1-1	TRBV28	-	-	CASSTRMNTEAFF	TGTGCCAGCAGTACGCGGATGAACACTGAAGCTTTCTTT
TRBJ2-7	TRBV28	-	TRBD2	CASSTGGTVYEQYF	TGTGCCAGCAGTACCGGGGGGACGGTCTACGAGCAGTACTTC
TRBJ1-4	TRBV2	once	TRBD1	CASKPDRGGVEKLFF	TGTGCCAGCAAACCGGACAGGGGTGGTGTTGAAAAACTGTTTTTT
TRBJ2-5	TRBV27	-	-	CASSLWGGETQYF	TGTGCCAGCAGTTTATGGGGAGGAGAGACCCAGTACTTC
TRBJ2-5	TRBV4-1	-	TRBD2	CASSQETATSGGVGETQYF	TGCGCCAGCAGCCAAGAGACCGCGACTAGCGGGGGGGTCGGAGAGACCCAGTACTTC
TRBJ1-5	TRBV19	-	TRBD1	CASSMTGGGSNQPQHF	TGTGCCAGTAGTATGACAGGGGGCGGCAGCAATCAGCCCCAGCATTTT
TRBJ2-1	TRBV30	-	-	CAWSRNEQFF	TGTGCCTGGAGTCGGAATGAGCAGTTCTTC